This T cell receptor beta chain was documented in a study of cytomegalovirus exposure and HLA in healthy donors. Whole-study results and caveats: The authors later found TCR association rates varying by HLA locus, with DRB1 most and HLA-C fewest. Researchers catalogued approximately 170 TCR beta chains as cytomegalovirus-associated.

The PCR was carried out with 60 Vbeta primers and 13 Jbeta primers. How the authors handled the data: Roughly 10 million shared chains were among the 60 million to 80 million unique TCR beta chains that a later analysis counted. Produced via immunoSEQ multiplex PCR; TCRdb's table is partial and in-frame only. D and trimming come from the DNA, and the V and J calls and clone size come from that table. Of about 130,000 clones listed, around 76% are singletons. A remark on this clone: The antigen is not known.

The TCR originated in a male donor in good health and CMV-seronegative. The specimen was PBMCs.

This CDR3 is CASSKGLRIRYGYTF. CDR3 coding DNA: TGTGCCAGCAGCAAAGGGTTGAGGATTCGGTATGGCTACACCTTC. The rearrangement uses TRBV21-1 and TRBJ1-2. TRBV21-1 is designated a pseudogene. This CDR3 is 15 amino acids long.